This T cell receptor (beta chain) was sequenced during a study of blood T cell repertoires in COVID-19. About the research overall: T cells, B-cell-depleted T cells, or PBMCs supplied cDNA or gDNA.

Assay used: immunoSEQ multiplex PCR; TCRdb lists only in-frame clones, some missing. The sample holds approximately 130,000 clones; about 80% are singletons and the top ten take roughly 9.7%. The sample was peripheral blood. This TCR came from a middle-aged man with active or convalescent COVID-19.

The CDR3 here is CASRSPLAGRKTQYF. The CDR3 region has the DNA TGTGCCAGCAGGAGTCCACTAGCGGGGAGGAAGACCCAGTACTTC. V gene TRBV7-2 combines with J gene TRBJ2-5; 10 bases align to TRBD2. The CDR3 totals 15 residues. The V segment lost 6 bases and the J segment 6 bases; nucleotides outside the gene matches: 10. The V gene's germline CDR1 is SGHTA and CDR2 FQGNSA.